Following are 21 T cell receptor beta chains from one sample sequenced in a study of T cell responses to AZD1222 COVID-19 vaccine. The protocol was immunoSEQ multiplex PCR, while the TCRdb copy is restricted to in-frame clones and leaves out a portion. This sample has around 31,000 clones, with about nine tenths found just once. The source material was peripheral blood, sampled on day 0 of AZD1222 vaccination. The receptor source for this set is an adult in good health.

This clone was seen a handful of times. The J gene is TRBJ1-2, the V gene TRBV5-4; a weak D match, TRBD1 (6 bases). V lost 4 bases, J lost 4 bases, and 17 bases lay in between. Per the germline V gene, CDR1 is SGHNT and CDR2 is YYREEE (reference sequence). This CDR3 comprises 15 residues. In DNA, the CDR3 is TGTGCCAGCAGCCAACCGGGACAACTTGCCTATGGCTACACCTTC. The encoded protein is CASSQPGQLAYGYTF.

The genes are TRBV5-6 and TRBJ1-3; tentative D call: TRBD1 (5 bases). V lost 4 bases and J lost 1, with 12 bases in between. From germline, CDR1 is SGHDT and CDR2 YYEEEE. The CDR3 length is 15 residues. Here the CDR3 reads CASSAKTVSGNTIYF. CDR3 sequence (DNA): TGTGCCAGCAGCGCCAAGACAGTTTCTGGAAACACCATATATTTT.

The rearrangement links TRBV11-2 to TRBJ2-7; TRBD1 might be the D (6 bases). Trimming took 4 bases from V and 4 from J, leaving 8 bases between them. The CDR3 runs 12 residues. Germline V gives CDR1 SGHAT, CDR2 FQNNGV. The CDR3 DNA follows: TGTGCCAGCAGCTCACAGGGATACGAGCAGTACTTC. Protein: CASSSQGYEQYF.

The rearrangement links TRBV4-1 to TRBJ2-2; D is undetermined. The CDR3 runs to 16 residues. V was shortened by 0 bases and J by 0 bases, with 8 bases between the two germline ends. Germline-derived CDR1 and CDR2 are MGHRA and YSYEKL. The CDR3 sequence: CASSQEINSNTGELFF. Here the CDR3 DNA reads TGCGCCAGCAGCCAAGAGATCAACTCGAACACCGGGGAGCTGTTTTTT.

CDR3 residues: CASSLARDSPLHF. CDR3 in DNA: TGTGCCAGCAGCTTAGCCCGGGATTCACCCCTCCACTTT. The chain recombines TRBV7-2 with TRBJ1-6; D remains ambiguous. Germline values: CDR1 SGHTA, CDR2 FQGNSA. The CDR3 contains 13 residues. The V gene lost 0 bases and the J gene lost 8 bases, with 5 bases spanning the gap.

The rearrangement links TRBV7-9 to TRBJ1-3; D is undetermined. CDR3 length: 17 residues. CDR1 and CDR2 (germline): SEHNR, FQNEAQ (reference sequence). V was pared by 5 bases and J by 0 bases, with 17 bases between. CDR3 loop: CASSTRTAARSGNTIYF. Written as DNA, the CDR3 is TGTGCCAGCAGCACCAGGACCGCCGCCCGCTCTGGAAACACCATATATTTT. Variable domain in full (rest from reference TRBV7-9 and TRBJ1-3): DTGVSQNPRHKITKRGQNVTFRCDPISEHNRLYWYRQTLGQGPEFLTYFQNEAQLEKSRLLSDRFSAERPKGSFSTLEIQRTEQGDSAMYLCASSTRTAARSGNTIYFGEGSWLTVV.

The V gene is TRBV4-3, the J gene TRBJ2-2; D is undetermined. This CDR3 has 14 residues. Germline loops: CDR1 LGHNA, CDR2 YSLEER. Trimming shortened V by 2 bases and J by 1 base, and 5 bases separated the two germline ends. This CDR3 reads CASSQLGNTGELFF. As DNA, the CDR3 is TGCGCCAGCAGCCAACTTGGGAACACCGGGGAGCTGTTTTTT.

The rearrangement uses TRBV6-5 and TRBJ2-3, with TRBD2 matching 9 bases. Germline V CDR1 and CDR2: MNHEY, SVGAGI. The CDR3 totals 14 residues. V dropped 7 bases and J dropped 1; count of bases not matched to a gene: 3. CDR3 sequence: CASTPSGGTDTQYF. The CDR3, as DNA: TGTGCCAGCACTCCTAGCGGGGGCACAGATACGCAGTATTTT.

The V call is TRBV29-1, the J call TRBJ2-4; D not certain. The CDR3 spans 12 residues. The germline V gene encodes CDR1 SQVTM and CDR2 ANQGSEA. The germline V and J ends were trimmed by 7 bases and 0 bases, with 7 bases remaining between them. The CDR3 DNA reads TGCAGCGGCATATTAGCCAAAAACATTCAGTACTTC. Amino acids: CSGILAKNIQYF.

The genes are TRBV7-2 and TRBJ2-1; no clear D. The CDR3 runs to 14 residues. The V end lost 4 bases, the J end lost 1 base, and 8 bases lay between the germline ends. The germline V gene encodes CDR1 SGHTA and CDR2 FQGNSA. The CDR3 nucleotides are TGTGCCAGCAGCTCCACGGGTTCCTACAATGAGCAGTTCTTC. This sequence encodes CASSSTGSYNEQFF.

V and J are TRBV27 and TRBJ2-1; maybe TRBD1 (7 bases). The CDR3 has 15 amino acids. Trimming took off 3 bases at V and 3 bases at J, with 12 bases between the two ends. Germline assignment: CDR1 MNHEY and CDR2 SMNVEV (reference sequence). CDR3 in DNA: TGTGCCAGCAGTTTCTGGGGGGACAGCTACAATGAGCAGTTCTTC. It translates to CASSFWGDSYNEQFF.

This clone was seen a few times. This sequence joins TRBV11-3 and TRBJ2-3; D is unresolved. Deletions cut 0 bases from V and 2 bases from J, with 6 bases between. The CDR3 has 14 residues. CDR1 is SGHNT, CDR2 YENEEA, per germline. CDR3 nucleotides: TGTGCCAGCAGCTTAGACTCCCACACAGATACGCAGTATTTT. Translation gives CASSLDSHTDTQYF.

This chain uses TRBV9 with TRBJ1-2; D might be TRBD1 (6 bases). Germline V gene sequence: CDR1 SGDLS, CDR2 YYNGEE. With 1 base removed from V and 8 bases from J, the gap between germline ends came to 12 bases. The CDR3 consists of 13 residues. Here the CDR3 reads CASSVKDSGGYTF. The CDR3 coding sequence is TGTGCCAGCAGCGTAAAGGACAGCGGGGGCTACACCTTC.

This chain joins TRBV6-5 and TRBJ1-2, with 8 bases fitting TRBD1. Trimming at V came to 6 bases and at J to 3 bases, leaving 6 bases not matched to a gene. Germline V gives CDR1 MNHEY, CDR2 SVGAGI. The CDR3 has 14 residues. The CDR3 nucleotides are TGTGCCAGCAGCCACAGGGGGATGGACTATGGCTACACCTTC. It translates to CASSHRGMDYGYTF.

The genes are TRBV6-5 and TRBJ1-2; D unclear. The CDR3 covers 16 residues. Per the germline V gene, CDR1 is MNHEY and CDR2 is SVGAGI. V lost 0 bases to trimming and J lost 6 bases, with 17 bases between them. Here the CDR3 DNA reads TGTGCCAGCAGTTACTCCGGCGGACCAATAGGAGATGGCTACACCTTC. Amino acids: CASSYSGGPIGDGYTF.

The CDR3 bases are TGTGCCAGCAGCTCGGGGGGAACGGGACTCGGCACAGATACGCAGTATTTT. This codes for CASSSGGTGLGTDTQYF. The V and J genes are TRBV7-9 and TRBJ2-3; 7 positions agree with TRBD2. The CDR3 is 17 residues long. With V trimmed by 4 bases and J by 1 base, 11 bases remained unmatched. Germline CDR1 and CDR2: SEHNR and FQNEAQ (reference sequence).

The chain links TRBV7-8 to TRBJ2-1, with 11 positions matching TRBD1. Per the germline V gene, CDR1 is SGHVS and CDR2 is FQNEAQ. After removal of 2 bases from V and 15 bases from J, the junction contained 6 bases not matched to a gene. The length of the CDR3 is 13 residues. CDR3 in DNA: TGTGCCAGCAGCTTACTGTCCGGACAGGGGGCGTTCTTC. Its protein product is CASSLLSGQGAFF.

The chain couples TRBV12-3 or TRBV12-4 to TRBJ2-1; D not certain. The germline V and J ends were trimmed by 0 bases and 8 bases, with 2 bases remaining between them. The CDR3 extends over 11 amino acids. For the CDR3, the DNA is TGTGCCAGCAGTTTAGCACATGAGCAGTTCTTC. Protein product: CASSLAHEQFF.

The chain recombines TRBV3-1 (or the pseudogene TRBV3-2) with TRBJ1-2, with D perhaps matching TRBD1 (6 bases). The CDR3 runs 14 residues. Deletions cut 4 bases from V and 1 base from J, with 10 bases between. The germline V gene encodes CDR1 LGHDT and CDR2 YNNKEL (reference sequence). In nucleotides, the CDR3 is TGTGCCAGCAGCCCCCGCAGGGGTAACTATGGCTACACCTTC. This sequence encodes CASSPRRGNYGYTF.

The V call is TRBV25-1, the J call TRBJ1-1, with a tentative D call TRBD1 (5 bases). V lost 7 bases, J lost 5 bases, and 17 bases lay in between. Germline V lookup: CDR1 MGHDK, CDR2 SYGVNS. There are 14 residues in the CDR3. CDR3 DNA sequence: TGTGCCAGCACCCCTCCAGGGCGCTGGACTGAAGCTTTCTTT. The encoded protein is CASTPPGRWTEAFF. The full variable domain, rest sourced from reference TRBV25-1 and TRBJ1-1, is EADIYQTPRYLVIGTGKKITLECSQTMGHDKMYWYQQDPGMELHLIHYSYGVNSTEKGDLSSESTVSRIRTEHFPLTLESARPSHTSQYLCASTPPGRWTEAFFGQGTRLTVV.

The chain uses TRBV29-1 and TRBJ2-5, with D possibly TRBD1 on 5 matching bases. Trimming cost V 4 bases and J 5 bases, with 11 bases left between them. The CDR3 is made up of 12 amino acids. CDR1 and CDR2 (germline): SQVTM, ANQGSEA. The CDR3 coding sequence is TGCAGCGTTGTGTGGGGCCGGGAGACCCAGTACTTC. Amino acid sequence: CSVVWGRETQYF.